The 7 T cell receptor beta chains in this list originate from one sample, sequenced in a study of T cell changes during pregnancy in multiple sclerosis. Libraries were prepared by immunoSEQ multiplex PCR; TCRdb keeps only in-frame clonotypes and omits some of them. This sample carries under 75,000 clones, about 91% of them seen once, and the ten largest clones take 2.3%. The sample was peripheral blood, taken in the first trimester of pregnancy. Receptors originate from a female donor with multiple sclerosis, enrolled in a pregnancy study.

The chain links TRBV9 to TRBJ2-7; the match to TRBD2 covers 7 bases. V dropped 4 bases and J dropped 0; count of bases not matched to a gene: 7. The CDR3 has 15 residues. Per germline, CDR1 SGDLS and CDR2 YYNGEE. CDR3 amino acids: CASSREGGFSYEQYF. DNA of the CDR3: TGTGCCAGCAGCAGGGAGGGCGGCTTCTCCTACGAGCAGTACTTC.

The V call is TRBV12-2, the J call TRBJ1-3. TRBV12-2 represents a pseudogene. The CDR3 is 17 residues long. The DNA of the CDR3 is TGTGCCAGCAGTCCCAGCGGGGAGGGAGTGCATGGAAACACCATATATTTT. As protein: CASSPSGEGVHGNTIYF.

This clone was detected only a few times. The gene calls are TRBV5-1 and TRBJ1-6; D is possibly TRBD1 (5 bases). V was trimmed by 4 bases and J by 13 bases, leaving 15 bases between them. CDR3 length equals 13 residues. Germline V CDR1 and CDR2: SGHRS, YFSETQ. CDR3 sequence reads: CASSPAGAGPLHF. DNA for the CDR3: TGCGCCAGCAGCCCCGCTGGGGCAGGGCCCCTCCACTTT.

The chain joins TRBV19 to TRBJ1-2; tentative D call: TRBD1 (5 bases). Germline V gene sequence: CDR1 LNHDA, CDR2 SQIVND (reference sequence). This CDR3 is built from 15 residues. V shed 3 bases and J shed 8 bases, with 19 bases lying between them. The CDR3, as DNA: TGTGCCAGTAGTATGGGGCAGACATCCCCAATAGGCTACACCTTC. This sequence encodes CASSMGQTSPIGYTF.

This chain's CDR3 is CASSSIDRDTEAFF. As DNA, the CDR3 is TGCGCCAGCAGCTCGATTGACAGGGACACTGAAGCTTTCTTT. The V and J genes are TRBV5-1 and TRBJ1-1, with TRBD1 matching 7 bases. In germline, CDR1 is SGHRS, CDR2 YFSETQ. J gave up 3 bases and V 3 bases, and 5 bases lay outside the gene matches. This CDR3 comprises 14 residues.

The gene calls are TRBV11-2 and TRBJ2-5; the match to TRBD1 covers 11 bases. After removal of 5 bases from V and 12 bases from J, the junction contained 17 bases not matched to a gene. This CDR3 is 16 amino acids long. Germline CDR1 is SGHAT and CDR2 is FQNNGV. CDR3 protein: CASSHLSTGTGGPKYF. DNA of the CDR3: TGTGCCAGCAGCCACCTCTCGACCGGGACAGGGGGTCCGAAGTACTTC.

The chain joins TRBV7-9 to TRBJ2-3; TRBD2 matches 13 bases. V lost 4 bases, J lost 2 bases, and 9 bases stayed unmatched. The CDR3 totals 18 residues. Germline assignment: CDR1 SEHNR and CDR2 FQNEAQ (reference sequence). CDR3 sequence (DNA): TGTGCCAGCAGCTCCCCCCCCACTAGCGGGGGGGCCACAGATACGCAGTATTTT. It codes for CASSSPPTSGGATDTQYF.